The clone carrying this T cell receptor beta chain was observed a few times. The data stem from a study of blood T cell repertoires in COVID-19. For the study at large: Italy, Spain and the United States were the sources of the convalescent and acute COVID-19 samples. Sources were T cells, B-cell-depleted T cells, or PBMCs; the material itself was cDNA or gDNA.

In the original workflow: The assay estimated nucleated cells by amplifying reference gene primers. The table came from immunoSEQ multiplex PCR; TCRdb's copy has only in-frame clones and leaves some out. The V and J calls and clone size were taken over from that table, and D and trimming were inferred from the DNA. The sample includes some 94,000 clones, around 67% of them seen just once. Germline V gives CDR1 MGHRA, CDR2 YSYEKL. The CDR3 consists of 14 residues. Trimming pared 1 base from V and 0 bases from J, leaving 6 bases between. This TCR was recovered from a woman aged 60-70 years in a cohort sampled during active or convalescent COVID-19. The V gene is TRBV4-1, the J gene TRBJ1-2; D unresolved. The sequencing sample was made of peripheral blood. The CDR3 DNA is TGCGCCAGCAGCCAAGGGGCCACTAACTATGGCTACACCTTC. As protein: CASSQGATNYGYTF.